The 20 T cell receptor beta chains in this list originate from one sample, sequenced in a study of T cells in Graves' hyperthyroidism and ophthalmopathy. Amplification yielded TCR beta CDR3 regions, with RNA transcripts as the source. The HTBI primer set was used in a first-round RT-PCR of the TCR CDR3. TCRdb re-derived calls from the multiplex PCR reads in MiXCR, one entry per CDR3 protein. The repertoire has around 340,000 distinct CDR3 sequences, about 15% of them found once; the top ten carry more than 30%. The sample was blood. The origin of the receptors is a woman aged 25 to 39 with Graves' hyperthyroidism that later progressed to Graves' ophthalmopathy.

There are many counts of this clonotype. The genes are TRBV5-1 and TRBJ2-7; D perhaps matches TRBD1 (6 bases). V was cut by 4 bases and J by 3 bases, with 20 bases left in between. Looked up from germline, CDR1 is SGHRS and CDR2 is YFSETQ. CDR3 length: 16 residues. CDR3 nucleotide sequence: TGCGCCAGCAGCCCGACCTCGGCAGGGACATACTACGAGCAGTACTTC. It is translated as CASSPTSAGTYYEQYF. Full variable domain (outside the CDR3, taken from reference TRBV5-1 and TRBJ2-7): KAGVTQTPRYLIKTRGQQVTLSCSPISGHRSVSWYQQTPGQGLQFLFEYFSETQRNKGNFPGRFSGRQFSNSRSEMNVSTLELGDSALYLCASSPTSAGTYYEQYFGPGTRLTVT.

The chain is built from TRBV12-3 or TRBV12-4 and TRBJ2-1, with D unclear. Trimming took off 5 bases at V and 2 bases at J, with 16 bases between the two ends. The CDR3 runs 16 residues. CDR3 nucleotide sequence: TGTGCCAGCAGTCCGAATTCTTTTTATACCTACAATGAGCAGTTCTTC. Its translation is CASSPNSFYTYNEQFF.

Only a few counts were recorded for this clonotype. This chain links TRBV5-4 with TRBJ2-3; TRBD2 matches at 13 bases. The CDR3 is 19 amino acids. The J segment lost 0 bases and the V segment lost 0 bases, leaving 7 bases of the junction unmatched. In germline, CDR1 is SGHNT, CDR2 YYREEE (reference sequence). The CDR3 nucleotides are TGTGCCAGCAGCTTGGGACTAGCGGGGGGCGCCTCTAGCACAGATACGCAGTATTTT. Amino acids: CASSLGLAGGASSTDTQYF.

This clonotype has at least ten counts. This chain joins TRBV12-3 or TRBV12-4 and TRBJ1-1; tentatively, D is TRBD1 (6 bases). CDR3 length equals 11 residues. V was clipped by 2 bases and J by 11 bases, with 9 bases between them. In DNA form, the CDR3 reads TGTGCCAGCAGTTTATTGGGGGGCGCTTTCTTT. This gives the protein CASSLLGGAFF.

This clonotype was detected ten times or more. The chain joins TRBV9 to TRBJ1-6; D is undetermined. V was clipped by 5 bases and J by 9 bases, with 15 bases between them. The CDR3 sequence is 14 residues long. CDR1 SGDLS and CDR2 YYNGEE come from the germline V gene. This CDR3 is CASSGGGGGSPLHF. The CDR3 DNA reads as TGTGCCAGCAGTGGTGGAGGAGGAGGTTCACCCCTCCACTTT.

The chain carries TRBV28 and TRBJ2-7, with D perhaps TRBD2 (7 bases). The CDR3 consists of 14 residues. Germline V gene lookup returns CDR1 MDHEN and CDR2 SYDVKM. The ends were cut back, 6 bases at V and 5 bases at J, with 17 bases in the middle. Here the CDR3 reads CASSFDQGRDEQYF. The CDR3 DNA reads TGTGCCAGCAGCTTTGATCAGGGGAGGGACGAGCAGTACTTC.

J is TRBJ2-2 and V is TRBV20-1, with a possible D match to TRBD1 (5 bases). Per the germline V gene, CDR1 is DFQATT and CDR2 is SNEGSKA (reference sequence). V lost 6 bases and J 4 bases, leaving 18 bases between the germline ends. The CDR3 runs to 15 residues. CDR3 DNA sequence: TGCAGTGCACGATTCAGAGATACAGGCACCGGGGAGCTGTTTTTT. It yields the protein CSARFRDTGTGELFF.

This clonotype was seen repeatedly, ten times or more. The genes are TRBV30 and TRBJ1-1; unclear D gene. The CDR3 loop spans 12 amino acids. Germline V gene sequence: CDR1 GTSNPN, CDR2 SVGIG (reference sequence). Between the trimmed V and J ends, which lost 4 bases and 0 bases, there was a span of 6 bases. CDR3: CAWIRMNTEAFF. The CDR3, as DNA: TGTGCCTGGATACGGATGAACACTGAAGCTTTCTTT.

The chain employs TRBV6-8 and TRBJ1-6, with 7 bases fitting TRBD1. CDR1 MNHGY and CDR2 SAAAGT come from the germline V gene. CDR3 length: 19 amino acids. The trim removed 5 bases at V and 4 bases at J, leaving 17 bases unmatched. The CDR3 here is CASSPGPIRDRKYNSPLHF. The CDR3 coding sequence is TGTGCCAGCAGTCCGGGTCCGATCCGGGACAGAAAGTATAATTCACCCCTCCACTTT.

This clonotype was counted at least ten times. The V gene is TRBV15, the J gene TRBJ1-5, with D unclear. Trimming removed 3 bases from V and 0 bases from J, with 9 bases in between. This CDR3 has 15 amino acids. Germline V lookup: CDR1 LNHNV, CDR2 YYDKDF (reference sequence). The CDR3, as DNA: TGTGCCACCAGCAGTGCCCAATATAGCAATCAGCCCCAGCATTTT. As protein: CATSSAQYSNQPQHF.

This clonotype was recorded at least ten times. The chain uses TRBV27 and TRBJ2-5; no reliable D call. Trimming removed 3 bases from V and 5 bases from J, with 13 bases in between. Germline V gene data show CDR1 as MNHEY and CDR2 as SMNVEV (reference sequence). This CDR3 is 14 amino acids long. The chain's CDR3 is CASSFNGFPETQYF. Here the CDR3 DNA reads TGTGCCAGCAGTTTTAATGGATTCCCGGAGACCCAGTACTTC.

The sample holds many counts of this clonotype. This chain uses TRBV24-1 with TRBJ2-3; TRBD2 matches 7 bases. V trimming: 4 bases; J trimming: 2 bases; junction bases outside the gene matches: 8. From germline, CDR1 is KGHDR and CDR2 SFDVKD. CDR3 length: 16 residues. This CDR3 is CATSDPLAALTDTQYF. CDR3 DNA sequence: TGTGCCACCAGTGACCCCCTAGCGGCCCTCACAGATACGCAGTATTTT.

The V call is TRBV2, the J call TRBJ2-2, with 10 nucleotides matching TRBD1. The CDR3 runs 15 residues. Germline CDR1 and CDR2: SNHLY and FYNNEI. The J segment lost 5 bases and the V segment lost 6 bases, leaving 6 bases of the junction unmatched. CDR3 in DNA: TGTGCCAGCAGGACCGGGACAGGGGTGACCGGGGAGCTGTTTTTT. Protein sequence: CASRTGTGVTGELFF. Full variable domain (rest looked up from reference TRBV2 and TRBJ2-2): EPEVTQTPSHQVTQMGQEVILRCVPISNHLYFYWYRQILGQKVEFLVSFYNNEISEKSEIFDDQFSVERPDGSNFTLKIRSTKLEDSAMYFCASRTGTGVTGELFFGEGSRLTVL.

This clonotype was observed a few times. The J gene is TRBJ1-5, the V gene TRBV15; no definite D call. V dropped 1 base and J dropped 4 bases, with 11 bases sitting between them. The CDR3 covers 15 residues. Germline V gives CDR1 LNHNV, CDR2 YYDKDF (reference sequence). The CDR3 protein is CATSRGQGSNQPQHF. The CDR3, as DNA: TGTGCCACCAGCAGAGGGCAAGGGTCAAATCAGCCCCAGCATTTT.

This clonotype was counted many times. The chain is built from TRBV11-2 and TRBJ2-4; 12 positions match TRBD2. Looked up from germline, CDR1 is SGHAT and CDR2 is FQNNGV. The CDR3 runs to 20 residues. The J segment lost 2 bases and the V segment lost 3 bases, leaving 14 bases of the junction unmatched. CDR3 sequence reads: CASSFDLPGLAGDTKNIQYF. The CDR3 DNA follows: TGTGCCAGCAGCTTTGATCTCCCGGGACTAGCGGGCGATACCAAAAACATTCAGTACTTC.

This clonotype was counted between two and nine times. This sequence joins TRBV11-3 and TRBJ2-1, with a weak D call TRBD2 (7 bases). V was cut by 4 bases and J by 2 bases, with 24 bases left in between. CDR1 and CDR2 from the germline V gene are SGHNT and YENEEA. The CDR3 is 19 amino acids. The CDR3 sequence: CASSSPRGRQVGAYNEQFF. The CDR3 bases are TGTGCCAGCAGCTCCCCTCGCGGGAGACAGGTAGGGGCCTACAATGAGCAGTTCTTC.

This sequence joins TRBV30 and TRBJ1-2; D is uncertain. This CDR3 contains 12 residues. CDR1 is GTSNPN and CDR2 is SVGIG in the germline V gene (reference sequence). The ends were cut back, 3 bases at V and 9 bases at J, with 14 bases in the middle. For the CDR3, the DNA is TGTGCCTGGAGCGCCGCCTGGGTGCGCTACACCTTC. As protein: CAWSAAWVRYTF.

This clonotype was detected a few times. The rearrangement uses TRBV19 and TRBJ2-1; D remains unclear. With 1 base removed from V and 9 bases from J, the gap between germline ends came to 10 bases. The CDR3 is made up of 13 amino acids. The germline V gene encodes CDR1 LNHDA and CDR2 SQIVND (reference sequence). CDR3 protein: CASSIVKGGEQFF. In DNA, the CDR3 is TGTGCCAGTAGTATAGTAAAGGGTGGTGAGCAGTTCTTC.

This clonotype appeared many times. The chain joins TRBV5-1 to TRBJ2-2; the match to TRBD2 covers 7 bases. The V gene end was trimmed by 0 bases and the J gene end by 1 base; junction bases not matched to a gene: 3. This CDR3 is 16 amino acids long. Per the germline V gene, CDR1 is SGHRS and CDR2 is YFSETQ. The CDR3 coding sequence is TGCGCCAGCAGCTTGGGACTAGCCGAGAACACCGGGGAGCTGTTTTTT. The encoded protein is CASSLGLAENTGELFF.

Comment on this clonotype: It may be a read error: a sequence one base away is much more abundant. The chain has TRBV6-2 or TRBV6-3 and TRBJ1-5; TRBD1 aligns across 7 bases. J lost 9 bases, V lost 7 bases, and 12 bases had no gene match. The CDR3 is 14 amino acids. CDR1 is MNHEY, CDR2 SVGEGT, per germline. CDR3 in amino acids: CASTRDSVLRPQHF. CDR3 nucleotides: TGTGCCAGCACTAGGGACAGCGTGCTTCGGCCCCAGCATTTT.